The present entry profiles one TCR beta chain with its context. Antigen unknown. Treatment of patients with chemo-refractory metastatic non-small-cell lung cancer consisted of focal radiation plus CTLA-4 blockade with ipilimumab. This entry belongs to a study of radiotherapy plus CTLA-4 blockade in lung cancer. TCRdb's copy holds only in-frame clones and misses some; the assay was immunoSEQ multiplex PCR. The sample includes 70,000 to 90,000 clones, roughly 79% of them seen just once. Study-wide points: Blood-borne expansion of tumor-derived TCR clones followed radiotherapy plus ipilimumab. According to reports, early shifts in blood T cell clones, alongside interferon-beta, forecast response most accurately.

Trimming removed 0 bases from V and 5 bases from J; junction bases left unmatched: 5. CDR3 length: 16 amino acids. CDR1 is SGDLS and CDR2 is YYNGEE in the germline V gene. The V call is TRBV9, the J call TRBJ2-5, with 12 bases fitting TRBD1. The receptor comes from a human donor with non-small cell lung cancer whose response to radiotherapy plus ipilimumab could not be evaluated. Some clones in this sample may be carry-over from other donors' samples. The sequenced sample was peripheral blood, obtained from a patient treated with radiotherapy plus ipilimumab. As DNA, the CDR3 is TGTGCCAGCAGCGTAGAGGGACAGGGGGCAGGGGAGACCCAGTACTTC. Its protein product is CASSVEGQGAGETQYF.